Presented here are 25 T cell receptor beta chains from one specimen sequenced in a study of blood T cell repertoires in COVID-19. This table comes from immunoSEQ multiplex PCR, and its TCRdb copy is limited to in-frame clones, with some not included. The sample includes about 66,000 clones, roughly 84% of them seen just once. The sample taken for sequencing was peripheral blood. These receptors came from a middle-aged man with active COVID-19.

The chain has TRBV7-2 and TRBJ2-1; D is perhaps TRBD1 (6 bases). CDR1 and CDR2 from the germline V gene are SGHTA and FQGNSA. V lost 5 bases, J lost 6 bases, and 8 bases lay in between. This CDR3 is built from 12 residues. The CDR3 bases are TGTGCCAGCAGCACAGGGTTCAATGAGCAGTTCTTC. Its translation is CASSTGFNEQFF.

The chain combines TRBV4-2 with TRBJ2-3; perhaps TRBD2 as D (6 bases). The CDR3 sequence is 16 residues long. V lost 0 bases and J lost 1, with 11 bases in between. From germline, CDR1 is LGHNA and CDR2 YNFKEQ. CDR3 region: CASSQDLGGGTDTQYF. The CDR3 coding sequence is TGTGCCAGCAGCCAAGATCTGGGCGGGGGCACAGATACGCAGTATTTT.

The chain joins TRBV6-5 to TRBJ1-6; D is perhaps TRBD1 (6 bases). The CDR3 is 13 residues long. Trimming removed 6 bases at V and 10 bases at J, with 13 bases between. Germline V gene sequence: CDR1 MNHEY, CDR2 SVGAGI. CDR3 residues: CASRVQGGSPLHF. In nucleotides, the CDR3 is TGTGCCAGCAGGGTACAGGGTGGCTCACCCCTCCACTTT.

The CDR3 here is CASSSVTETSPLHF. The CDR3 coding sequence is TGTGCCAGCAGCTCCGTGACAGAGACTTCACCCCTCCACTTT. The genes are TRBV7-7 and TRBJ1-6; possibly TRBD1 for D (5 bases). CDR3 size: 14 residues. Trimming pared 4 bases from V and 9 bases from J, leaving 13 bases between. Per germline, CDR1 SSHAT and CDR2 FNYEAQ (reference sequence).

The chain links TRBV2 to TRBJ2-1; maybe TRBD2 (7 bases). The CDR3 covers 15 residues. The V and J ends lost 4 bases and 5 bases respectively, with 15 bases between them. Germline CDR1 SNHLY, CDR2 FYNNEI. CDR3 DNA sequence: TGTGCCAGCAGTGGGGAGGGGGACTACCACAATGAGCAGTTCTTC. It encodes CASSGEGDYHNEQFF.

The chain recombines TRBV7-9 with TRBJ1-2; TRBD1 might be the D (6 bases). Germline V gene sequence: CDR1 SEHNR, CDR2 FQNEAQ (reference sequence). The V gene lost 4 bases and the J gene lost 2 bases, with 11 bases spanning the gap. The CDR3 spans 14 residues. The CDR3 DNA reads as TGTGCCAGCAGCTATCGGACAGCGAACTATGGCTACACCTTC. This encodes CASSYRTANYGYTF.

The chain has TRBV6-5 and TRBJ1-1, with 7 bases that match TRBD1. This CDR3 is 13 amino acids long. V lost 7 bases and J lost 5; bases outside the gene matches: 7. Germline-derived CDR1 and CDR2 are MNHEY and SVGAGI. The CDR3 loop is CASNPLQGTEAFF. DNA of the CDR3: TGTGCCAGCAATCCACTACAGGGGACTGAAGCTTTCTTT.

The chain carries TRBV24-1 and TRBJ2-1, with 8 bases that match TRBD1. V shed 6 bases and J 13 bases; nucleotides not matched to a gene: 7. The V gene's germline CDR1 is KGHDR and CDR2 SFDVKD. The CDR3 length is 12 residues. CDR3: CATSLPGTGQFF. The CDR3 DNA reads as TGTGCCACCAGTTTGCCCGGGACAGGACAGTTCTTC.

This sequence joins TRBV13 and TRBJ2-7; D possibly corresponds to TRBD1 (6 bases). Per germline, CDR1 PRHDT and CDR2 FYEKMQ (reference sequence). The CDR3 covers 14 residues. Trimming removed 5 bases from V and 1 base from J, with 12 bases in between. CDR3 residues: CASSPRTASYEQYF. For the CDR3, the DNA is TGTGCCAGCAGCCCCAGGACAGCATCCTACGAGCAGTACTTC.

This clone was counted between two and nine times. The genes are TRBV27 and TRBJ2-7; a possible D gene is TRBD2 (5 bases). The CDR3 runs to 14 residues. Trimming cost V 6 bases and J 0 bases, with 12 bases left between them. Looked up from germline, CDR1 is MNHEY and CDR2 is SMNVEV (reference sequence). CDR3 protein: CASSNWTHSYEQYF. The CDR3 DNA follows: TGTGCCAGCAGCAACTGGACTCACTCCTACGAGCAGTACTTC.

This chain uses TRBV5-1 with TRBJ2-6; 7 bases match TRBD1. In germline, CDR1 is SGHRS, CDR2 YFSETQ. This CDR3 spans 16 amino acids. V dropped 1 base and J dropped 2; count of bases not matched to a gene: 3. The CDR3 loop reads CASSLTTGPGANVLTF. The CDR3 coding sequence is TGCGCCAGCAGCTTGACGACAGGGCCTGGGGCCAACGTCCTGACTTTC.

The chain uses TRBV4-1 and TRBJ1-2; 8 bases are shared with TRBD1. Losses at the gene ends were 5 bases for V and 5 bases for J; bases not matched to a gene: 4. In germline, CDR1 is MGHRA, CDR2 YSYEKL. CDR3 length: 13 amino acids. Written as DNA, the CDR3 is TGCGCCAGCAGCGAGAGGACAGGGTATGGCTACACCTTC. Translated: CASSERTGYGYTF.

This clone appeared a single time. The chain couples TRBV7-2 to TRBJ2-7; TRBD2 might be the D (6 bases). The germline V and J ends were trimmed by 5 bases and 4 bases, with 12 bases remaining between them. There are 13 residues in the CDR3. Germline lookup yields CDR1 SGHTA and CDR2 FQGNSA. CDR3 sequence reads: CASSQRSGYEQYF. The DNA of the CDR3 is TGTGCCAGCAGCCAGAGAAGCGGGTACGAGCAGTACTTC.

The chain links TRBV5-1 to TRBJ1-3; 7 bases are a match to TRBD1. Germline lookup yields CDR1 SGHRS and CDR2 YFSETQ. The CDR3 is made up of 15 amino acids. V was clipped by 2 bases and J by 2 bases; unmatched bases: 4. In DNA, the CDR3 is TGCGCCAGCAGCTTAACCCAGGGGGCTGGAAACACCATATATTTT. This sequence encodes CASSLTQGAGNTIYF.

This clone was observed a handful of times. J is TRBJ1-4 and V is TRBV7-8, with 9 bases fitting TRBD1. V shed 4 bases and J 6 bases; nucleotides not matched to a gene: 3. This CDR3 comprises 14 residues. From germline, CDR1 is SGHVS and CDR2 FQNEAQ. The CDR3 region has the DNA TGTGCCAGCAGCTCCGGGACAGGGCATGAAAAACTGTTTTTT. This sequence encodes CASSSGTGHEKLFF.

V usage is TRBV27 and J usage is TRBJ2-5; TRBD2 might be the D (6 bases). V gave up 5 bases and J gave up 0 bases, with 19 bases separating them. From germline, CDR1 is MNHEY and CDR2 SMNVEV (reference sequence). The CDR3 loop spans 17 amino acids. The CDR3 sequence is CASSTLFSGGYQETQYF. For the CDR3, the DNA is TGTGCCAGCAGTACCCTCTTTAGCGGAGGCTACCAAGAGACCCAGTACTTC.

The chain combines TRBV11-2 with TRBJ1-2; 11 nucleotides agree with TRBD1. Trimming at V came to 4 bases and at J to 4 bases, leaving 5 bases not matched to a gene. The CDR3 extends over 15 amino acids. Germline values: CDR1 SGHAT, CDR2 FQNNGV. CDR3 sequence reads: CASSSRTGGAYGYTF. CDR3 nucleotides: TGTGCCAGCAGCTCACGGACAGGGGGCGCCTATGGCTACACCTTC.

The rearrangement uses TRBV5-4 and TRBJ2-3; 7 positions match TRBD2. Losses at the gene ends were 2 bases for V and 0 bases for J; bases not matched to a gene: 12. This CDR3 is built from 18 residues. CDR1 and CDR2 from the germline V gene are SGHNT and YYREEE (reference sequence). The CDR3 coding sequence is TGTGCCAGCAGCTTTTCCTTACTAGCGCAGACTAGCACAGATACGCAGTATTTT. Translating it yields CASSFSLLAQTSTDTQYF.

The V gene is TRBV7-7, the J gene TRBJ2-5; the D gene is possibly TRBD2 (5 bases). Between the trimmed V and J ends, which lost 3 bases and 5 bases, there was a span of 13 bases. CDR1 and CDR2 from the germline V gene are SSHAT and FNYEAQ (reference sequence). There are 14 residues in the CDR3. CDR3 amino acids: CASSLGAGKETQYF. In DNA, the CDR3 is TGTGCCAGCAGCTTGGGAGCCGGGAAGGAGACCCAGTACTTC.

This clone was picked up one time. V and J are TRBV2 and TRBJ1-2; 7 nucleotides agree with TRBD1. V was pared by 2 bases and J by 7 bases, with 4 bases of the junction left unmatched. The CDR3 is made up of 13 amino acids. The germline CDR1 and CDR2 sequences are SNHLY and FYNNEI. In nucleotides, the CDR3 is TGTGCCAGCAGTGAAACAGGGGACAGTGGCTACACCTTC. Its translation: CASSETGDSGYTF.

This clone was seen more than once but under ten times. CDR3 sequence: CASSPLNWDSQETQYF. The DNA of the CDR3 is TGTGCCAGCAGCCCGCTCAATTGGGACAGCCAAGAGACCCAGTACTTC. This chain uses TRBV3-1 (or the pseudogene TRBV3-2) with TRBJ2-5; 7 bases match TRBD1. Looked up from germline, CDR1 is LGHDT and CDR2 is YNNKEL (reference sequence). This CDR3 spans 16 amino acids. The V gene end was trimmed by 4 bases and the J gene end by 1 base; junction bases not matched to a gene: 9.

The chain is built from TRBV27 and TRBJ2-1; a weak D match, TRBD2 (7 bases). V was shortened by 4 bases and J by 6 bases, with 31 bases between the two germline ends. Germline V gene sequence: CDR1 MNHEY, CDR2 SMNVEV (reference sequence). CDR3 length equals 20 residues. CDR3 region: CASSSTYKSRPGGRINEQFF. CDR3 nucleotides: TGTGCCAGCAGTTCAACCTACAAGAGTCGGCCGGGGGGCCGAATCAATGAGCAGTTCTTC.

The CDR3 bases are TGTGCCAGCAGCTTGGGTAGCGGGGGGCCCTACGAGCAGTACTTC. It codes for CASSLGSGGPYEQYF. The rearrangement joins TRBV5-4 to TRBJ2-7; TRBD2 matches at 10 bases. CDR1 is SGHNT, CDR2 YYREEE, per germline (reference sequence). CDR3 length equals 15 residues. V was clipped by 0 bases and J by 2 bases; unmatched bases: 2.

CDR3 nucleotides: TGTGCCAGCAGCTTATTGGCCACGAACACCGGGGAGCTGTTTTTT. Amino acids: CASSLLATNTGELFF. The chain is built from TRBV7-3 and TRBJ2-2; no firm D call. Trimming cost V 2 bases and J 0 bases, with 7 bases left between them. Germline CDR1 reads SGHTA; CDR2 reads FQGTGA. This CDR3 has 15 residues.

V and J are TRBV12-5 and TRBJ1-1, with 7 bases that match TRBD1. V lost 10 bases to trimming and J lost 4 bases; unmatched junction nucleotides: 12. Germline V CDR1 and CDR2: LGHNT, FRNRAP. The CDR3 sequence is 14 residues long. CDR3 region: CATSPLTGVTEAFF. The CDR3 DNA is TGTGCTACCTCCCCCCTTACAGGGGTCACTGAAGCTTTCTTT.